These 19 T cell receptor beta chains were sequenced from one sample in a study of T cell repertoires in cytomegalovirus infection. Their recognized antigens are unknown. TCRdb called the reads again in MiXCR, with one record for every CDR3 protein. This sample carries 700,000 to 950,000 distinct CDR3 sequences, 30% to 35% of them seen once, and the ten largest clones take roughly 12%. The input for sequencing was cultured CD8+ T cells from PBMCs, taken from culture after CMV antigen stimulation. The receptors were gathered from a human donor in good health (CMV status not recorded). Some clones in this sample may be carry-over from other donors' samples.

This clonotype occurred many times. The chain has TRBV12-3 or TRBV12-4 and TRBJ1-6; unclear D gene. The CDR3 extends over 16 amino acids. The V gene lost 1 base and the J gene lost 0 bases, with 7 bases spanning the gap. The CDR3 spells CASSLDGSSYNSPLHF. CDR3 nucleotides: TGTGCCAGCAGTTTAGACGGGAGCTCCTATAATTCACCCCTCCACTTT.

The V gene is TRBV12-3 or TRBV12-4, the J gene TRBJ2-3; TRBD2 agrees at 8 bases. The CDR3 has 18 amino acids. Trimming at V came to 3 bases and at J to 0 bases, leaving 11 bases not matched to a gene. The chain's CDR3 is CASSFAGGLRKSTDTQYF. CDR3 DNA sequence: TGTGCCAGCAGTTTTGCGGGGGGCCTAAGAAAAAGCACAGATACGCAGTATTTT.

V and J are TRBV28 and TRBJ1-5, with a tentative D call TRBD1 (6 bases). Germline CDR1 MDHEN, CDR2 SYDVKM. V was trimmed by 10 bases and J by 5 bases, leaving 21 bases between them. There are 15 residues in the CDR3. The CDR3 DNA follows: TGTGCCACCAGAACCGGGACAAGCCTTGATCAGCCCCAGCATTTT. Protein product: CATRTGTSLDQPQHF.

This clonotype was observed a handful of times. V usage is TRBV6-5 and J usage is TRBJ1-1, with 11 positions matching TRBD1. Trimming removed 2 bases from V and 3 bases from J; junction bases left unmatched: 5. Per germline, CDR1 MNHEY and CDR2 SVGAGI. This CDR3 has 16 amino acids. Here the CDR3 reads CASSYGQGARDTEAFF. The CDR3 DNA reads as TGTGCCAGCAGTTACGGACAGGGGGCGCGGGACACTGAAGCTTTCTTT.

This clonotype has more than one count but fewer than ten. The chain joins TRBV7-9 to TRBJ2-3; D remains unclear. CDR1 SEHNR and CDR2 FQNEAQ come from the germline V gene (reference sequence). This CDR3 has 16 amino acids. V was shortened by 6 bases and J by 4 bases, with 20 bases between the two germline ends. The CDR3 reads CASSHSKDPGPDTQYF. The CDR3 nucleotides are TGTGCCAGCAGTCACAGTAAGGACCCCGGCCCAGATACGCAGTATTTT.

The chain couples TRBV5-6 to TRBJ1-1, with 9 nucleotides matching TRBD1. Per germline, CDR1 SGHDT and CDR2 YYEEEE. The CDR3 consists of 15 residues. Trimming removed 0 bases from V and 3 bases from J; junction bases left unmatched: 3. CDR3 protein: CASSLGTGVYTEAFF. The CDR3 DNA is TGTGCCAGCAGCTTGGGGACAGGGGTTTACACTGAAGCTTTCTTT.

This clonotype was observed a handful of times. This rearrangement joins TRBV20-1 to TRBJ1-2; D gene uncertain. Trimming took 0 bases from V and 6 from J, leaving 17 bases between them. This CDR3 spans 15 amino acids. Per germline, CDR1 DFQATT and CDR2 SNEGSKA (reference sequence). The CDR3 here is CSARDNDGGADGYTF. In nucleotides, the CDR3 is TGCAGTGCTAGAGACAATGACGGAGGCGCCGATGGCTACACCTTC.

This clonotype was seen a few times. The chain carries TRBV28 and TRBJ2-1, with TRBD1 as a possible D gene (6 bases). Germline CDR1 MDHEN, CDR2 SYDVKM. The CDR3 runs to 15 residues. V gave up 5 bases and J gave up 0 bases, with 11 bases separating them. The CDR3 DNA reads TGTGCCAGCAGTCAAACAGGGCGCTCCTACAATGAGCAGTTCTTC. Translated, it gives CASSQTGRSYNEQFF.

The V gene is TRBV7-9, the J gene TRBJ1-2; 7 nucleotides align to TRBD1. V dropped 2 bases and J dropped 7; count of bases not matched to a gene: 7. This CDR3 is built from 14 residues. Germline V gives CDR1 SEHNR, CDR2 FQNEAQ (reference sequence). CDR3 amino acids: CASSLTGQTSGYTF. The CDR3 bases are TGTGCCAGCAGCTTAACGGGACAGACTTCTGGCTACACCTTC.

In regard to this clonotype: This may come from a read error, since a much larger clone is one base off. The gene calls are TRBV7-8 and TRBJ2-1; TRBD1 matches 10 bases. This CDR3 region has 16 residues. The germline V gene encodes CDR1 SGHVS and CDR2 FQNEAQ. The CDR3, as DNA: TGTGCCAACAGCAACCCGGGACAGGGGTTCTACAATGAGCAGTTCTTC. Its protein is CANSNPGQGFYNEQFF.

The CDR3 DNA is TGTGCCACCAGCAGAGTTCCTAGCGGGGGGGCGCATGAGCAGTTCTTC. Amino acids: CATSRVPSGGAHEQFF. The J gene is TRBJ2-1, the V gene TRBV15; 12 bases match TRBD2. CDR1 is LNHNV and CDR2 is YYDKDF in the germline V gene (reference sequence). With V trimmed by 1 base and J by 8 bases, 6 bases remained unmatched. This CDR3 spans 16 amino acids.

Ten or more counts support this clonotype. This chain joins TRBV12-3 or TRBV12-4 and TRBJ1-1, with a possible D match to TRBD1 (6 bases). The CDR3 runs 14 residues. Trimming took 5 bases from V and 5 from J, leaving 15 bases between them. The CDR3: CASSHRVIGTEAFF. The DNA of the CDR3 is TGTGCCAGCAGTCACAGGGTGATAGGAACTGAAGCTTTCTTT.

CDR3 residues: CASRPLGGTWGYTF. Here the CDR3 DNA reads TGTGCCAGCAGGCCCCTGGGAGGGACGTGGGGCTACACCTTC. The chain uses TRBV5-8 and TRBJ1-2; possibly TRBD1 for D (5 bases). Germline lookup yields CDR1 SGHTS and CDR2 YDEGEE. The CDR3 length is 14 residues. V was clipped by 5 bases and J by 8 bases, with 19 bases between them.

This clonotype has more than one count but fewer than ten. The chain carries TRBV27 and TRBJ1-2; D ambiguous. V was pared by 0 bases and J by 1 base, with 6 bases between. CDR3 size: 14 residues. Germline V gives CDR1 MNHEY, CDR2 SMNVEV (reference sequence). CDR3 DNA sequence: TGTGCCAGCAGTTTATCTGGCGGTAACTATGGCTACACCTTC. This encodes CASSLSGGNYGYTF.

The chain is built from TRBV2 and TRBJ2-1, with a weak D call TRBD2 (5 bases). This CDR3 has 13 residues. CDR1 and CDR2 (germline): SNHLY, FYNNEI. Trimming shortened V by 6 bases and J by 4 bases, and 10 bases separated the two germline ends. Written as DNA, the CDR3 is TGTGCCAGCAGCGCGGGCCGTTACAATGAGCAGTTCTTC. It is translated as CASSAGRYNEQFF.

The V gene is TRBV27, the J gene TRBJ1-1; possible D gene TRBD1, 5 bases. The germline V and J ends were trimmed by 6 bases and 3 bases, with 20 bases remaining between them. The CDR3 is made up of 16 amino acids. Germline-derived CDR1 and CDR2 are MNHEY and SMNVEV (reference sequence). The CDR3: CASRLTGHLGDTEAFF. For the CDR3, the DNA is TGTGCCAGCAGACTGACGGGCCATTTAGGGGACACTGAAGCTTTCTTT.

The gene calls are TRBV6-1 and TRBJ1-1, with D unclear. There are 11 residues in the CDR3. Germline assignment: CDR1 MNHNS and CDR2 SASEGT. Trimming left V 11 bases short and J 6 bases short, with 13 bases between. CDR3 DNA sequence: TGTGCCGTCAGAGGCACCTCTGAAGCTTTCTTT. It translates to CAVRGTSEAFF.

This clonotype was counted a few times. V usage is TRBV7-9 and J usage is TRBJ2-5; D is perhaps TRBD1 (6 bases). V was clipped by 8 bases and J by 1 base, with 14 bases between them. The germline V gene has CDR1 SEHNR and CDR2 FQNEAQ (reference sequence). The CDR3 loop spans 14 amino acids. The CDR3, as DNA: TGTGCCAGCTTCTCAGACAGGCCCCAAGAGACCCAGTACTTC. This encodes CASFSDRPQETQYF.

This clonotype was recorded at least ten times. CDR3 in DNA: TGTGCCAGCAGCTTATTGCAGGGGGCCAATGAGCAGTTCTTC. It translates to CASSLLQGANEQFF. The chain uses TRBV7-6 and TRBJ2-1; 8 positions match TRBD1. Germline lookup yields CDR1 SGHVS and CDR2 FNYEAQ. The V segment lost 2 bases and the J segment 6 bases; nucleotides outside the gene matches: 3. There are 14 residues in the CDR3.